This T cell receptor beta chain was identified during a study of beta chain features in type 1 diabetes. Study context: On cell yields, gender and age, patients and healthy donors were similar. Study-wide findings and caveats: Individuals with type 1 diabetes displayed fewer insertions and more deletions at VDJ junctions.

This clone has just a few counts. Its antigen is not identified. There are 15 residues in the CDR3. Germline values: CDR1 SGHAT, CDR2 FQNNGV. With 4 bases clipped from V and 2 bases from J, the junction kept 4 bases outside the gene matches. TCRB transcripts that were expressed got sequenced, as all of the isolated RNA had been reverse transcribed. Assay: immunoSEQ multiplex PCR; the TCRdb copy retains only in-frame clones and omits some. The sample holds fewer than 20,000 clones; 45% to 55% are singletons and the top ten take around 0.48%. Each of the CD4+ naive, central memory, regulatory and stem cell-like memory populations was sorted via CD45RO/CCR7/CD25/CD127/CD95/CD27.

This chain uses TRBV11-2 with TRBJ2-7; TRBD1 aligns across 11 bases. The sequenced material came from stem cell memory CD4+ T cells from blood. The sequence was obtained from a woman under 30 in good health. The CDR3 region has the DNA TGTGCCAGCAGCTCCCGGACAGGGGGCACCTACGAGCAGTACTTC. Translating it yields CASSSRTGGTYEQYF.